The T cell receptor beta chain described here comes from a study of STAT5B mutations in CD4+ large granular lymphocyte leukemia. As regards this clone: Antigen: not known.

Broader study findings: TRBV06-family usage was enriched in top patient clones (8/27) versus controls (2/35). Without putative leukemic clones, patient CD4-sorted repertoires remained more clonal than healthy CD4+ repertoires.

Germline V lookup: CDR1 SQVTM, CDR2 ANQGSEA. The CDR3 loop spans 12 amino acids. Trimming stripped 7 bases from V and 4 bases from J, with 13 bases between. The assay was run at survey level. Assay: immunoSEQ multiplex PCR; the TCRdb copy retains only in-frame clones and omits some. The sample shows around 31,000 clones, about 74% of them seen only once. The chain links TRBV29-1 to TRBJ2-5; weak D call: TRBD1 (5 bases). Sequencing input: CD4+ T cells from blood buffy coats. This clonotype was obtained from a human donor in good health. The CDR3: CSGGPERETQYF. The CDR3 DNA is TGCAGCGGGGGCCCCGAGAGAGAGACCCAGTACTTC.